This T cell receptor (beta chain) came from a study of cytomegalovirus exposure and HLA in healthy donors. This clone has a single count. Germline CDR1 MNHEY, CDR2 SVGAGI. The CDR3 is made up of 12 amino acids. V dropped 6 bases and J dropped 5 bases, with 10 bases sitting between them. Amplification used 60 Vbeta primers and 13 Jbeta primers. Here immunoSEQ multiplex PCR was the method, and the copy in TCRdb shows in-frame clones only, minus some. The sample includes 150,000 to 200,000 clones, approximately 78% seen only once; the top ten take about 1.8%. The sequenced sample consisted of PBMCs. The chain links TRBV6-5 to TRBJ1-2; D perhaps matches TRBD1 (6 bases). The TCR was taken from a woman aged 18 to 35 in good health and CMV-seronegative. The CDR3 bases are TGTGCCAGCAGCCTAACAGGGTATGGCTACACCTTC. This codes for CASSLTGYGYTF.